The rows below give T cell receptor beta chains drawn from one sample of a study of blood T cell repertoires in COVID-19. TCRdb's copy holds only in-frame clones and misses some; the assay was immunoSEQ multiplex PCR. The sample contains approximately 89,000 clones, around four fifths of which appear only once. Sample: peripheral blood. These receptors were taken from a human donor in a cohort sampled during active COVID-19. Each CDR3 is given with its conserved first and last residue. Fields, in order: V gene, D gene, J gene, clone size, CDR3 protein, CDR3 DNA. A D gene is named only where the DNA matches it firmly. The size of a clone is reported for some rows only, either as once, few or many, or as a class for expanded clones.

v_call: TRBV9; d_call: .; j_call: TRBJ2-7; clone_size: .; cdr3_aa: CASSVRQDTYEQYF; cdr3_nt: TGTGCCAGCAGCGTGAGACAGGATACCTACGAGCAGTACTTC
v_call: TRBV10-3; d_call: .; j_call: TRBJ1-1; clone_size: few; cdr3_aa: CAISETGRDTEAFF; cdr3_nt: TGTGCCATCAGTGAGACAGGGAGGGACACTGAAGCTTTCTTT
v_call: TRBV6-2/TRBV6-3; d_call: TRBD1; j_call: TRBJ2-1; clone_size: .; cdr3_aa: CASSYWQGAGNEQFF; cdr3_nt: TGTGCCAGCAGTTACTGGCAGGGGGCGGGCAATGAGCAGTTCTTC
v_call: TRBV7-2; d_call: .; j_call: TRBJ1-2; clone_size: once; cdr3_aa: CASSLGTGPGYGYTF; cdr3_nt: TGTGCCAGCAGCTTAGGCACAGGGCCGGGCTATGGCTACACCTTC
v_call: TRBV28; d_call: .; j_call: TRBJ1-3; clone_size: .; cdr3_aa: CASTSSSSGNTIYF; cdr3_nt: TGTGCCAGCACCTCGTCGAGCTCTGGAAACACCATATATTTT
v_call: TRBV24-1; d_call: .; j_call: TRBJ2-2; clone_size: .; cdr3_aa: CATSDAPGGNGELFF; cdr3_nt: TGTGCCACCAGTGATGCCCCTGGGGGGAACGGGGAGCTGTTTTTT
v_call: TRBV3-1/TRBV3-2; d_call: TRBD1; j_call: TRBJ1-2; clone_size: .; cdr3_aa: CASSQGGQAAYGYTF; cdr3_nt: TGTGCCAGCAGCCAAGGGGGACAGGCCGCCTATGGCTACACCTTC
v_call: TRBV5-6; d_call: TRBD1; j_call: TRBJ2-2; clone_size: .; cdr3_aa: CASRPDRGTGELFF; cdr3_nt: TGTGCCAGCAGACCTGACAGGGGAACCGGGGAGCTGTTTTTT
v_call: TRBV10-2; d_call: .; j_call: TRBJ2-3; clone_size: .; cdr3_aa: CASRDTSTDTQYF; cdr3_nt: TGCGCCAGCAGGGACACTAGCACAGATACGCAGTATTTT
v_call: TRBV5-6; d_call: .; j_call: TRBJ1-4; clone_size: .; cdr3_aa: CASSFVAGPQKLFF; cdr3_nt: TGTGCCAGCAGCTTCGTGGCGGGACCCCAAAAACTGTTTTTT
v_call: TRBV3-1/TRBV3-2; d_call: TRBD1; j_call: TRBJ1-2; clone_size: once; cdr3_aa: CASSQVNRGNYGYTF; cdr3_nt: TGTGCCAGCAGCCAAGTAAACAGGGGTAACTATGGCTACACCTTC
v_call: TRBV5-1; d_call: TRBD1; j_call: TRBJ2-2; clone_size: .; cdr3_aa: CASSGGQGTGELFF; cdr3_nt: TGCGCCAGCAGCGGGGGACAGGGGACCGGGGAGCTGTTTTTT
v_call: TRBV9; d_call: TRBD1; j_call: TRBJ2-7; clone_size: medium-sized; cdr3_aa: CASSAGQPYEQYF; cdr3_nt: TGTGCCAGCAGCGCGGGACAGCCGTACGAGCAGTACTTC
v_call: TRBV5-3; d_call: .; j_call: TRBJ1-3; clone_size: .; cdr3_aa: CARSLSGGSSGNTIYF; cdr3_nt: TGTGCCAGAAGCTTGTCGGGGGGTAGCTCTGGAAACACCATATATTTT
v_call: TRBV4-1; d_call: TRBD1; j_call: TRBJ1-5; clone_size: few; cdr3_aa: CASSQITGTGGSPQHF; cdr3_nt: TGCGCCAGCAGCCAAATAACCGGGACAGGGGGGTCTCCCCAGCATTTT